This T cell receptor (beta chain) was captured by sequencing in a study of blood T cell repertoires in COVID-19. Overall study context: T cells, B-cell-depleted T cells, or PBMCs provided the cDNA or gDNA that served as material.

The CDR3 is 16 amino acids. Trimming took off 5 bases at V and 4 bases at J, with 18 bases between the two ends. Germline V gene lookup returns CDR1 MDHEN and CDR2 SYDVKM. The method was immunoSEQ multiplex PCR; TCRdb's version includes in-frame clones alone and lacks a portion of them. This table has hundreds of thousands of clones, 65% to 85% appearing once. This TCR derives from a man aged 80 or over with acute or convalescent COVID-19. The sequenced material came from peripheral blood. This chain connects TRBV28 to TRBJ1-5; D uncertain. The CDR3 bases are TGTGCCAGCAGTCCCTCGGTGCGGGGTGGTAATCAGCCCCAGCATTTT. Its translation: CASSPSVRGGNQPQHF.